This TCR beta chain was sequenced for a study of low-dose radiotherapy and immunotherapy resistance in tumors. Whole-study context: Over 26 weeks, cohort 2 got 1 Gy every two weeks, reaching 13 Gy.

Covering alpha and beta chains, TRAV- and TRBV-specific primers were used for the first-strand cDNA. Both a constant-region primer and a V-primer adapter served to amplify TCRs across approximately 19 PCR cycles. Using its own MiXCR run on the reads, TCRdb lists one record per CDR3 protein. Here the sample spans 80,000 to 95,000 distinct CDR3 sequences, 9.4% being singletons. Time point indicated: before trial treatment. This clonotype was seen many times. V lost 0 bases, J lost 9 bases, and 7 bases stayed unmatched. This CDR3 region has 15 residues. Germline V gives CDR1 DFQATT, CDR2 SNEGSKA (reference sequence).

This sequence was found in a male donor with prostate cancer. Sequenced material: PBMCs, taken before treatment. The chain employs TRBV20-1 and TRBJ2-1, with 11 bases fitting TRBD2. The CDR3 DNA sequence: TGCAGTGCTAGAGATGTGGTAGCGGGAGGGGGTGAGCAGTTCTTC. This translates into CSARDVVAGGGEQFF.